This TCR beta chain emerged from a study of OX40 agonist ivuxolimab in advanced cancers. Study details: Every 2 weeks, patients received ivuxolimab intravenously, dosed at 0.01 to 10 mg/kg.

Study-wide results and limits: Doses of 0.1 to 3.0 mg/kg were accompanied by clonal expansion of CD4+ and CD8+ blood T cells by week 6. Expanded clones tended on average to be more numerous among CD8+ T cells than CD4+.

Comment on this clone: Its specificity is unknown. A read error may account for a junction end that differs from germline.

Profiled with immunoSEQ multiplex PCR; TCRdb holds only in-frame clones, not every one. This sample has around 63,000 clones; over 75% occur once, and the top ten carry 11%. This clonotype originated in an adult with an advanced solid tumor such as melanoma, head and neck, liver or kidney cancer. Material: CD4+ or CD8+ T cells sorted from blood, obtained in a trial of the OX40 agonist ivuxolimab.

The CDR3 DNA reads as TGTGCTAGCAGCCCCGGGACAGCGACCGGGGAGCTGTTTTTT. Amino acid sequence: CASSPGTATGELFF. The chain has TRBV7-7 and TRBJ2-2; TRBD1 aligns across 7 bases. The CDR3 consists of 14 residues. CDR1 is SSHAT and CDR2 is FNYEAQ in the germline V gene (reference sequence). Full variable domain (remainder filled in from reference TRBV7-7 and TRBJ2-2): GAGVSQSPRYKVTKRGQDVTLRCDPISSHATLYWYQQALGQGPEFLTYFNYEAQPDKSGLPSDRFSAERPEGSISTLTIQRTEQRDSAMYRCASSPGTATGELFFGEGSRLTVL.